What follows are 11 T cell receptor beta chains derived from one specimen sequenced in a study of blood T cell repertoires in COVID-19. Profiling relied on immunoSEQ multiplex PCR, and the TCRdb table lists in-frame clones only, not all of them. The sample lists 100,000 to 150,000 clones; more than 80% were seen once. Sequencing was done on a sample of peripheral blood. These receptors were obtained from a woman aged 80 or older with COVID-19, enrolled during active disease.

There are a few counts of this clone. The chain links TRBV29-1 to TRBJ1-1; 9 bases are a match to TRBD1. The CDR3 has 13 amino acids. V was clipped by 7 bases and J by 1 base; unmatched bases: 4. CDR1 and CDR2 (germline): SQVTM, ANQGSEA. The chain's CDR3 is CSGTGVSNTEAFF. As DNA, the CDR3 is TGCAGCGGGACAGGGGTTTCGAACACTGAAGCTTTCTTT.

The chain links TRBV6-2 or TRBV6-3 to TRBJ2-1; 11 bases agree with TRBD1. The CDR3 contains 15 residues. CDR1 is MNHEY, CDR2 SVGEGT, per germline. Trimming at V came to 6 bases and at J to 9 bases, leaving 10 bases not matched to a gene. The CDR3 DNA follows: TGTGCCAGCAGCGTCAGGGGACAGGGGGAAGGTGAGCAGTTCTTC. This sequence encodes CASSVRGQGEGEQFF.

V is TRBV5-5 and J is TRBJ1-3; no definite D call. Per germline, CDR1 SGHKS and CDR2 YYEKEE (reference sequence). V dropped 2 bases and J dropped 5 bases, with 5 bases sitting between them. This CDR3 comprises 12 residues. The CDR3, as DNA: TGTGCCAGCAGCTTCGACAGAAACACCATATATTTT. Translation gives CASSFDRNTIYF.

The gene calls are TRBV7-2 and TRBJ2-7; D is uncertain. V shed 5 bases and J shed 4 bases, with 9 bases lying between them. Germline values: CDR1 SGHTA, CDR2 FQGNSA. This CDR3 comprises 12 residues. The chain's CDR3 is CASSPLDYEQYF. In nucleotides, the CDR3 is TGTGCCAGCAGCCCCCTAGATTACGAGCAGTACTTC.

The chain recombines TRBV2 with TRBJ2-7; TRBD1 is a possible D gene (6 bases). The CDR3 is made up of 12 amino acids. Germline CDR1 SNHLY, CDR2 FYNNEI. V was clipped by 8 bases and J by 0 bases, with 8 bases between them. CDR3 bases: TGTGCCAGCGGCAGGGGCTCCTACGAGCAGTACTTC. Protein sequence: CASGRGSYEQYF.

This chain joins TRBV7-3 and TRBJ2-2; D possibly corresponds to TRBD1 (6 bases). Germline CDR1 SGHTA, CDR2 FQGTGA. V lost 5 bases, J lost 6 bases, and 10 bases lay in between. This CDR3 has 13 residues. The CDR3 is CASSVEGAGELFF. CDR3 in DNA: TGTGCCAGCAGCGTAGAGGGGGCCGGGGAGCTGTTTTTT.

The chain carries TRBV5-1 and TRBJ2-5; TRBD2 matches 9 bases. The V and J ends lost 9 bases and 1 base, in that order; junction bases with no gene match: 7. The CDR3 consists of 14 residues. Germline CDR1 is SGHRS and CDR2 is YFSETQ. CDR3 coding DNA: TGCGCCACCCGAGCGGGGGGTATCCAAGAGACCCAGTACTTC. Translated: CATRAGGIQETQYF.

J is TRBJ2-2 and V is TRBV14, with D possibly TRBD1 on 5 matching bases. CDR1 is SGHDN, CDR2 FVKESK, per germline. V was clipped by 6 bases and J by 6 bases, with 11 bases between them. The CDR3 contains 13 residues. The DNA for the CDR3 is TGTGCCAGCAGTCTACCAGGGCCCGGGGAGCTGTTTTTT. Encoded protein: CASSLPGPGELFF.

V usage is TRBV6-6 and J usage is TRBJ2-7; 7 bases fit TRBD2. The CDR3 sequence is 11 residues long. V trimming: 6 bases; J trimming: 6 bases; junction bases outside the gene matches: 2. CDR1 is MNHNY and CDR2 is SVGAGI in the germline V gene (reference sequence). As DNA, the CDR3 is TGTGCCAGCAGGATAGCGGGCGAGCAGTACTTC. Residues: CASRIAGEQYF.

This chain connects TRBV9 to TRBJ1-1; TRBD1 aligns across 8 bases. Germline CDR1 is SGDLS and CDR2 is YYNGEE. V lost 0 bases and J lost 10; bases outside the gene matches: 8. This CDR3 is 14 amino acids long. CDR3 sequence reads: CASSVGGVQGVAFF. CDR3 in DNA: TGTGCCAGCAGCGTAGGCGGGGTACAGGGGGTAGCTTTCTTT.

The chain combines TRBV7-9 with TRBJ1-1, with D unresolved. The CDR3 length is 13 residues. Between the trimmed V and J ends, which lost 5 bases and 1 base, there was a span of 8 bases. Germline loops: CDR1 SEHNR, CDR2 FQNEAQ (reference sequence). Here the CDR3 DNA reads TGTGCCAGCAGCGTTCAGGCGAACACTGAAGCTTTCTTT. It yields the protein CASSVQANTEAFF. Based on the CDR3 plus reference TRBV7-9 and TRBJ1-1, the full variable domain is DTGVSQNPRHKITKRGQNVTFRCDPISEHNRLYWYRQTLGQGPEFLTYFQNEAQLEKSRLLSDRFSAERPKGSFSTLEIQRTEQGDSAMYLCASSVQANTEAFFGQGTRLTVV.